This TCR beta chain was sequenced in a study of blood T cell repertoires in COVID-19. Study context: The origin of the acute and convalescent COVID-19 samples was the United States, Italy and Spain. In each case, the material was cDNA or gDNA derived from T cells, B-cell-depleted T cells, or PBMCs.

In the study's own analysis: Reference gene primer amplification yielded estimated nucleated cell counts. The protocol was immunoSEQ multiplex PCR, while the TCRdb copy is restricted to in-frame clones and leaves out a portion. V and J calls and clone size follow that table, whereas D and trimming were derived from the DNA. The repertoire includes fewer than 120,000 clones, approximately 82% of them detected once, and 3.8% sits in the top ten. The CDR3 covers 15 residues. CDR1 is SEHNR, CDR2 FQNEAQ, per germline (reference sequence). Trimming took 5 bases from V and 4 from J; bases not matched to a gene: 8.

Sequenced input: peripheral blood. The sequence was obtained from an elderly woman with acute or convalescent COVID-19. J is TRBJ1-3 and V is TRBV7-9; TRBD1 matches at 7 bases. DNA of the CDR3: TGTGCCAGCAGCGGCGAGACAGGGAGCGGAAACACCATATATTTT. Translated, it gives CASSGETGSGNTIYF.